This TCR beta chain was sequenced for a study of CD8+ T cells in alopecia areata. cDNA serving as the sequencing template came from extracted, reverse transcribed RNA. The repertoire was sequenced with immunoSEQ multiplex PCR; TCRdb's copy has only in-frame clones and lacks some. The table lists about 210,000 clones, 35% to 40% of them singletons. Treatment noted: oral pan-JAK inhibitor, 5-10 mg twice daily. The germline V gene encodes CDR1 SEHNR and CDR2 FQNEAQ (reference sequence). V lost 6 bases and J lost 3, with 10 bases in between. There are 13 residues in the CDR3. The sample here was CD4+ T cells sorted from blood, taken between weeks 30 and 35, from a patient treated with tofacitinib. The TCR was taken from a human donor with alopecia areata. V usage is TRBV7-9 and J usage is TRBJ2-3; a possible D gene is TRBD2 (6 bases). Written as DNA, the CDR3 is TGTGCCAGCAGTTACGCGGGGACAGATACGCAGTATTTT. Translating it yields CASSYAGTDTQYF.